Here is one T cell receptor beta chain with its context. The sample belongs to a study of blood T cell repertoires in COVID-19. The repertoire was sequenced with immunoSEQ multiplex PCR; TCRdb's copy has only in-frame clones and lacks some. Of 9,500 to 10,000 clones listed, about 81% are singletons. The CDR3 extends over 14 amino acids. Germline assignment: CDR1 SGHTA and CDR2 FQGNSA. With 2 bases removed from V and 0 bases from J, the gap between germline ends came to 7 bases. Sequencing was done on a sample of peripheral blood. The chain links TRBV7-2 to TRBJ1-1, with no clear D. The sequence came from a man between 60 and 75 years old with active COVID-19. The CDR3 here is CASSLIGVNTEAFF. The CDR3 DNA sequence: TGTGCCAGCAGCTTAATCGGGGTGAACACTGAAGCTTTCTTT.